This note documents a single T cell receptor beta chain sequence. This entry belongs to a study of blood T cell repertoires in COVID-19. Deletions cut 5 bases from V and 0 bases from J, with 17 bases between. Germline lookup yields CDR1 LNHDA and CDR2 SQIVND (reference sequence). The CDR3 has 17 amino acids. Profiling relied on immunoSEQ multiplex PCR, and the TCRdb table lists in-frame clones only, not all of them. Of about 180,000 clones listed, 88% are singletons. The sequenced sample consisted of PBMCs or T cells enriched from blood (not recorded which). The chain couples TRBV19 to TRBJ1-5; perhaps TRBD1 as D (6 bases). The origin of this receptor is a woman aged 18-29 years who had recovered from COVID-19. The CDR3 sequence is CASSSQGPRNSNQPQHF. Here the CDR3 DNA reads TGTGCCAGTAGTTCTCAGGGGCCCCGAAATAGCAATCAGCCCCAGCATTTT.